This TCR beta chain was observed in a study of shared clonotypes between healthy human individuals (dated by TCRdb to about 2020). About the investigation overall: The cohort comprised two women and three men aged 18 to 49 years. For each donor, three plates each were used for CD4 naive and CD4 memory, two plates were used for CD8 naive, and one plate was used for CD8 memory. To estimate repertoire size and how much clonotypes are shared between individuals, the study performed deep sequencing of blood TCR repertoires from about five healthy adults. Libraries were prepared and TCR repertoires were sequenced by different laboratories using diverse techniques, in order to increase sequencing depth and limit assay-specific biases. Each donor's leukapheresis produced roughly between about 0.9 and 9.5 billion PBMCs.

Regarding this clone: It has no known antigen specificity. Base qualities are missing; no much larger clone stands one base away.

Using the deep immunoSEQ assay, TCR CDR3 regions were amplified from genomic DNA by multiplex PCR. Extracted genomic DNA from each cell subset was spread evenly across all wells of several immunoSEQ 96-well plates, with each plate serving as a replicate. Each replicate PCR for sorted subsets received roughly 200 ng genomic DNA, equal to roughly 33,000 T cell genomes. Purified libraries were quantified with a Qubit 3.0 fluorometer, sized on a Bioanalyzer 2100, and re-quantified with the KAPA Library Quantification kit. Every immunoSEQ 96-well plate was sequenced on a dedicated single-read 150-cycle Illumina NextSeq 550 flow cell. The study's processing was this. Because the immunoSEQ output held only junctional sequences and lacked quality scores, the filtering could not match the filtering applied to full-length reads. To assign V/J genes and CDR3, sequences were annotated against IMGT germline references using PyIR, a Python wrapper for IgBLAST v1.9. Any read was removed if the V/J assignment was weak (E-value above 1e-6), the CDR3 was missing, or the read contained stop codons, out-of-frame junctions, or ambiguous translated residues. V3J clonotypes were defined as sequences sharing an identical inferred V gene, J gene, and CDR3 amino acid sequence. The percentage overlap between two repertoires was calculated by dividing the number of shared unique clonotypes by the size of the smaller repertoire. Three approaches were used to assess repertoire richness: RTK rarefaction, the Chao1 estimator, and Recon v2.1 estimates of unobserved clonotypes. For all TCRbeta clonotypes obtained by the gDNA method from a few donors, generation probabilities were computed with OLGA. TCRdb obtained this table from immuneACCESS and retained in-frame rearrangements with V and J assigned. These tables miss some clones; where compared with another copy, unresolved V genes account for less than half of the shortfall, and the remainder is unexplained. That table furnishes V, J and clone size, whereas the DNA furnished D and trimming. The sample table lists around 2.1 million clones, 85% to 95% of them with a count of one. The leading ten clones occupy about 1.8% of the sample.

Overall results and qualifications from the work: Naive subsets generally had larger estimated clonotype richness than memory subsets. Sharing across a handful of donors was observed for approximately 5% of naive CD4, over 3% of naive CD8, roughly 2.4% of memory CD4, and 0.4% of memory CD8 clonotypes. Incomplete sequencing was indicated by rarefaction of sorted-subset datasets, despite the large sequencing depth. Based on pairwise subsampling, the degree of clonotype sharing among donors was expected to be affected by sequencing depth. The small number of donors limited the genetic and exposure-history diversity represented. Higher generation probabilities were observed for clonotypes shared by all four sorted-subset donors than for non-shared clonotypes. Only blood was sampled, and tissue TCR repertoires likely differ from those in blood.

CDR1 and CDR2 are drawn from the germline V gene: SGHRS, YFSETQ. Between the V and J ends, shortened by 3 bases and 8 bases respectively, the junction contains 9 bases. The CDR3, from cysteine to phenylalanine, totals 12 residues. The only DNA kept is the CDR3, 36 bases in frame from the first base. CD8 naive samples consisted of CD45RO-negative cells that were positively selected for CCR7, yielding a CD45RA+CCR7+ population without TemRA cells. Donors were healthy HIV-negative adults with no recently reported acute infections or vaccinations. Every donor was a Caucasian adult residing in Nashville, Tennessee, USA. After blood collection by leukapheresis, PBMCs were isolated using Ficoll-Histopaque density gradient centrifugation and then cryopreserved in the vapor phase of liquid nitrogen. Analytical flow cytometry was used to check the purity and quantity of each magnetically sorted T cell population. From each sorted fraction, genomic DNA was isolated and quantified by UV absorbance on a Nanodrop 2000c.

The sequence was obtained from a man younger than 35 in good health. Some clones in this sample may be carry-over from other donors' samples. Sequencing used naive CD8+ T cells from PBMCs. The cell subset or site tag for this specimen amounts to: CD45RA+CCR7+. The V gene is TRBV5-1 and the J gene is TRBJ2-1; no D gene is confidently identified. DNA sequence: TGCGCCAGCAGCTCGGAGCACGATGAGCAGTTCTTC. It translates as CASSSEHDEQFF.